This T cell receptor (beta chain) originates from a study of T cells in Graves' hyperthyroidism and ophthalmopathy. Study-wide results and limits: Ophthalmopathy and stable hyperthyroidism were told apart by a 13 V-J model.

CDR1 is SGHAT and CDR2 is FQNNGV in the germline V gene. Trimming took 3 bases from V and 2 from J; bases not matched to a gene: 8. The length of the CDR3 is 16 residues. RNA transcripts yielded amplified TCR beta CDR3 regions. The primer set for the first-round RT-PCR of the TCR CDR3 was HTBI. TCRdb reanalysed the multiplex PCR reads using MiXCR and keeps one entry per CDR3 protein. The sample lists more than 500,000 distinct CDR3 sequences, roughly 16% occurring once. This clonotype has only a few counts. Its cognate antigen is unknown. V usage is TRBV11-2 and J usage is TRBJ2-3; 7 bases are shared with TRBD2. This clonotype was obtained from a woman in her 30s with Graves' ophthalmopathy. Material for sequencing was blood. CDR3 region: CASSFSSGGLTDTQYF. CDR3 in DNA: TGTGCCAGCAGCTTCTCTAGCGGAGGGCTCACAGATACGCAGTATTTT. The whole variable domain, remainder taken from reference TRBV11-2 and TRBJ2-3, is EAGVAQSPRYKIIEKRQSVAFWCNPISGHATLYWYQQILGQGPKLLIQFQNNGVVDDSQLPKDRFSAERLKGVDSTLKIQPAKLEDSAVYLCASSFSSGGLTDTQYFGPGTRLTVL.